The clone carrying this T cell receptor beta chain was observed a few times. The record originates from a study of cytomegalovirus exposure and HLA in healthy donors. About the study: The same platform used for the approximately 670 first-cohort repertoires was also used for the 120 or so validation repertoires, as a later analysis reported.

Data came from immunoSEQ multiplex PCR; TCRdb stores just in-frame clones and leaves some out. The sample lists around 250,000 clones, less than 95% occurring once. J gave up 2 bases and V 5 bases, and 6 bases lay outside the gene matches. Germline lookup yields CDR1 SGHTA and CDR2 FQGNSA. The length of the CDR3 is 15 residues. Sequencing used PBMCs. The sequence was obtained from a woman in her twenties or thirties in good health and CMV-seronegative. V and J are TRBV7-2 and TRBJ2-3; 8 bases line up with TRBD2. The CDR3 reads CASSTAGATTDTQYF. In nucleotides, the CDR3 is TGTGCCAGCAGCACAGCGGGAGCGACCACAGATACGCAGTATTTT.